These 30 T cell receptor beta chains were all obtained from the same sample, sequenced in a study of tissue T cells after allogeneic stem cell transplantation. The repertoire was sequenced with immunoSEQ multiplex PCR; TCRdb's copy has only in-frame clones and lacks some. The table shows some 19,000 clones, with about 70% occurring only once. The sequencing sample was made of blood. These receptors all stem from a female BALB/c mouse in good health. MHC haplotype of the mouse line: H2-d.

As to this clone: Mouse gene names and germline throughout. Coverage ceases 1 residue before the CDR3 finishes, and the germline J gene fills in the end. The chain is built from TRBV13-1 and TRBJ1-2; TRBD1 matches at 7 bases. The length of the CDR3 is 13 residues. Losses at the gene ends were 4 bases for V and 2 bases for J; bases not matched to a gene: 2. Looked up from germline, CDR1 is NSHNY and CDR2 is SYGAGN. The CDR3: CASSLGQNSDYTF. The sequenced part of the CDR3 DNA is TGTGCCAGCAGTCTGGGACAGAACTCCGACTACACC.

On this clone: The listed genes are named as in mouse. The observed sequence ends 1 residue before the CDR3 terminus, with the missing tail filled in from the germline J gene. The chain recombines TRBV31 with TRBJ1-3; D is perhaps TRBD1 (6 bases). The CDR3 totals 14 residues. V gave up 1 base and J gave up 2 bases, with 9 bases separating them. The germline V gene encodes CDR1 GKSSPN and CDR2 SITVG. CDR3 bases read: TGTGCCTGGAGTCGAAGGGGGGCTGGAAATACGCTCTAT. Translating it yields CAWSRRGAGNTLY. The whole CDR3 is CAWSRRGAGNTLYF.

About this clone: Genes here carry mouse names. The CDR3 end falls 1 residue outside the read, so it is completed with the germline J gene. V usage is TRBV31 and J usage is TRBJ2-4, with D possibly matching TRBD2 (6 bases). Germline assignment: CDR1 GKSSPN and CDR2 SITVG. The CDR3 has 16 residues. V lost 0 bases to trimming and J lost 0 bases, with 13 bases between them. The sequenced CDR3 bases are TGTGCCTGGAGTCTGGGGGGAAGGTATAGTCAAAACACCTTGTAC. It encodes CAWSLGGRYSQNTLY. The whole CDR3 region reads CAWSLGGRYSQNTLYF.

In this sample, this clone turned up a few times. Genes and germline come from the mouse. Coverage ceases 1 residue before the CDR3 finishes, and the germline J gene fills in the end. The chain uses TRBV1 and TRBJ1-3, with unresolved D. V lost 1 base, J lost 3 bases, and 13 bases lay in between. Looked up from germline, CDR1 is NSQYPW and CDR2 is LRSPGD (reference sequence). This CDR3 is 16 amino acids long. CDR3 protein: CTCSAGQADFGNTLYF. Incomplete CDR3 DNA: TGCACCTGCAGTGCAGGGCAGGCCGATTTTGGAAATACGCTCTAT.

Comment on this clone: Gene names and germline refer to mouse. The read ends 1 residue early relative to the CDR3; the germline J gene fills the gap. V usage is TRBV19 and J usage is TRBJ2-1; 11 bases line up with TRBD2. Germline V gene sequence: CDR1 FNHDT, CDR2 SITEND (reference sequence). The V and J ends lost 4 bases and 3 bases, in that order; junction bases with no gene match: 3. The CDR3 loop spans 15 amino acids. The part of the CDR3 DNA that was read is TGTGCCAGCAGTGGACTGGGGGGCTCCTATGCTGAGCAGTTC. It yields the protein CASSGLGGSYAEQF. The CDR3 in full is CASSGLGGSYAEQFF.

Comment on this clone: Here the gene names and germline are mouse. The CDR3 end falls 1 residue outside the read, so it is completed with the germline J gene. This chain links TRBV19 with TRBJ2-2; 7 nucleotides match TRBD1. V was clipped by 2 bases and J by 0 bases; unmatched bases: 4. CDR1 and CDR2 (germline): FNHDT, SITEND (reference sequence). This CDR3 spans 16 amino acids. CDR3 sequence: CASSIYRGSNTGQLYF. The sequenced CDR3 bases are TGTGCCAGCAGTATTTACAGGGGCTCAAACACCGGGCAGCTCTAC.

On this clone itself: The gene names given are mouse names. The sequenced fragment ends 1 residue before the CDR3 boundary, so the rest is inferred from the germline J gene. This chain connects TRBV19 to TRBJ2-2; 8 nucleotides match TRBD1. Germline lookup yields CDR1 FNHDT and CDR2 SITEND (reference sequence). There are 15 residues in the CDR3. The trim removed 6 bases at V and 0 bases at J, leaving 4 bases unmatched. CDR3 residues: CASIPGQANTGQLYF. CDR3 DNA (partial): TGTGCCAGCATCCCGGGACAGGCAAACACCGGGCAGCTCTAC.

Comments on this clone: Gene and germline names: mouse. This CDR3 is CASSPWGGGDTQYF. The CDR3 DNA, read in part, is TGTGCCAGCAGCCCCTGGGGGGGCGGAGACACCCAGTAC. V is TRBV4 and J is TRBJ2-5; TRBD2 agrees at 10 bases. The read is 1 residue too short to cover the CDR3 end, so that end is filled in from the germline J gene. There are 14 residues in the CDR3. Looked up from germline, CDR1 is LGHDT and CDR2 is YNNKQL (reference sequence). V lost 5 bases and J lost 5; bases outside the gene matches: 4.

Remarks on this clone: Gene names and germline refer to mouse. From the germline J gene comes the end of the CDR3, since the read stops 1 residue before it. This chain joins TRBV5 and TRBJ2-2; 7 positions agree with TRBD2. This CDR3 region has 16 residues. Germline V gives CDR1 LGHNA, CDR2 YNLKQL (reference sequence). J gave up 1 base and V 0 bases, and 2 bases lay outside the gene matches. The CDR3 region is CASSQDWGRNTGQLYF. Incomplete CDR3 DNA: TGTGCCAGCAGCCAAGACTGGGGGAGAAACACCGGGCAGCTCTAC.

About this clone: Gene names denote mouse genes. Sequencing ends 1 residue short of the CDR3 end; the germline J gene provides the rest. The rearrangement joins TRBV29 to TRBJ2-1; TRBD1 matches at 7 bases. V lost 0 bases, J lost 3 bases, and 2 bases stayed unmatched. Germline V gene sequence: CDR1 MSHET, CDR2 SYDVDS. The CDR3 totals 15 residues. Partial CDR3 DNA: TGTGCTAGCAGTTTATCGGGGGACAGCTATGCTGAGCAGTTC. This codes for CASSLSGDSYAEQF. The CDR3 in its entirety is CASSLSGDSYAEQFF.

For this clone: Germline and genes here are mouse. The CDR3 bases that were read are TGTGCCAGCAGTGCCAGGGACGCAGAAACGCTGTAT. It is translated as CASSARDAETLY. Given in full, the CDR3 is CASSARDAETLYF. The gene calls are TRBV13-1 and TRBJ2-3; D possibly matches TRBD1 or TRBD2 (5 bases each). The read gets to within 1 residue of the CDR3 end, and the germline J gene fills in the rest. CDR1 and CDR2 (germline): NSHNY, SYGAGN. V lost 3 bases and J lost 3, with 8 bases in between. The CDR3 spans 13 residues.

As for this clone: Gene names denote mouse genes. The read halts 1 residue ahead of the CDR3 end, with the missing end drawn from the germline J gene. The V and J genes are TRBV19 and TRBJ1-6; TRBD1 might be the D (6 bases). TRBJ1-6 is identified as an open reading frame with a role that is uncertain. Trimming cost V 0 bases and J 7 bases, with 11 bases left between them. Germline lookup yields CDR1 FNHDT and CDR2 SITEND (reference sequence). CDR3 size: 15 residues. The part of the CDR3 DNA that was read is TGTGCCAGCAGTATAGGGGCAGGGGAAAATTCGCCCCTCTAC. Protein: CASSIGAGENSPLY. In full, the CDR3 is CASSIGAGENSPLYF.

For this clone: These gene names are mouse names. The read falls 1 residue short of the CDR3 end, and the missing part is taken from the germline J gene. The J gene is TRBJ2-4, the V gene TRBV13-1; 9 bases line up with TRBD1. V gave up 3 bases and J gave up 0 bases; unmatched junction bases: 8. The germline V gene encodes CDR1 NSHNY and CDR2 SYGAGN. The CDR3 totals 17 residues. Incomplete CDR3 DNA: TGTGCCAGCAGTGTGGGACAGGGAGGGGGTAGTCAAAACACCTTGTAC. Translated, it gives CASSVGQGGGSQNTLY. In full, the CDR3 is CASSVGQGGGSQNTLYF.

On this clone: The genes and germline here are from mouse. Read coverage stops 1 residue before the CDR3 terminus; the germline J gene supplies the remainder. V is TRBV13-3 and J is TRBJ2-3; TRBD2 aligns across 7 bases. Germline CDR1 and CDR2: NNHDY and SYVADS. Unmatched junction bases numbered 4, after V lost 4 bases and J lost 2 bases. This CDR3 contains 14 residues. The CDR3 bases that were read are TGTGCCAGCAGTCTGGGGGAGGTTGCAGAAACGCTGTAT. Amino acid sequence: CASSLGEVAETLY. The whole CDR3 region reads CASSLGEVAETLYF.

With regard to this clone: All gene names here are mouse names. CDR3 bases read: TGTGCCAGCGGTGATGCTCAGGGGGAAGTCTTC. Translating gives CASGDAQGEVF. The CDR3 as a whole reads CASGDAQGEVFF. The rearrangement links TRBV13-2 to TRBJ1-1, with D possibly TRBD1 on 6 matching bases. Coverage ceases 1 residue before the CDR3 finishes, and the germline J gene fills in the end. Germline CDR1 reads NNHNN; CDR2 reads SYGAGS (reference sequence). Trimming removed 0 bases from V and 8 bases from J, with 8 bases in between. The CDR3 is 12 residues long.

A note on this clone: Gene names denote mouse genes. Read sequence stops 1 residue before the CDR3 end, and the germline J gene provides the missing end. The V and J genes are TRBV19 and TRBJ2-7; D perhaps matches TRBD1 (7 bases). CDR3 size: 12 residues. V lost 2 bases to trimming and J lost 7 bases, with 10 bases between them. Germline CDR1 FNHDT, CDR2 SITEND (reference sequence). The chain's CDR3 is CASSIRGREQYF. CDR3 DNA (partial): TGTGCCAGCAGTATTAGGGGGCGGGAACAGTAC.

About this clone: Gene names and germline refer to mouse. The read ends 1 residue before the CDR3 terminus; that terminus is restored from the germline J gene. This chain joins TRBV1 and TRBJ2-1; 9 bases match TRBD2. This CDR3 contains 15 residues. Germline V gene sequence: CDR1 NSQYPW, CDR2 LRSPGD (reference sequence). With 4 bases clipped from V and 3 bases from J, the junction kept 4 bases outside the gene matches. The CDR3 loop reads CTCSGMGGRYAEQFF. The CDR3 bases that were read are TGCACCTGCAGTGGGATGGGGGGGCGCTATGCTGAGCAGTTC.

On this clone: The gene names given are mouse names. The CDR3 end is not reached by the read, which stops 1 residue before it; the germline J gene fills it in. This chain joins TRBV14 and TRBJ2-4; 7 nucleotides agree with TRBD1. CDR1 and CDR2 from the germline V gene are SGHDT and FRDEAV. The ends lost 4 bases at V and 4 bases at J; junction bases unmatched: 0. The CDR3 has 12 amino acids. The CDR3 loop is CASSQGENTLYF. The CDR3 bases that were read are TGTGCCAGCAGTCAGGGGGAAAACACCTTGTAC.

As regards this clone: Genes and germline come from the mouse. The read finishes 1 residue shy of the CDR3 end, and the germline J gene is used to complete it. Other DNA sequences in this sample translate to the same CDR3. The chain has TRBV2 and TRBJ2-7; 10 nucleotides agree with TRBD2. Germline V gene lookup returns CDR1 LGHNA and CDR2 YSYQKL. V shed 3 bases and J 0 bases; nucleotides not matched to a gene: 2. CDR3 size: 15 residues. CDR3 amino acids: CASSQDWGSSYEQYF. The covered CDR3 bases are TGTGCCAGCAGCCAGGACTGGGGGAGCTCCTATGAACAGTAC.

Regarding this clone: Any gene name here is a mouse gene name. The CDR3 end falls 1 residue outside the read, so it is completed with the germline J gene. The V call is TRBV14, the J call TRBJ2-7; D is perhaps TRBD1 (6 bases). The CDR3 covers 12 residues. Germline CDR1 is SGHDT and CDR2 is FRDEAV. The V gene lost 6 bases and the J gene lost 2 bases, with 9 bases spanning the gap. CDR3 amino acids: CASKKGAYEQYF. The sequenced part of the CDR3 DNA is TGTGCCAGCAAAAAGGGGGCCTATGAACAGTAC.

This clone showed up just a few times. Gene and germline names: mouse. The missing CDR3 end, 1 residue past where the read stops, is filled in from the germline J gene. The chain links TRBV5 to TRBJ1-2; D gene unclear. Germline CDR1 and CDR2: LGHNA and YNLKQL (reference sequence). V gave up 0 bases and J gave up 0 bases, with 2 bases separating them. The CDR3 has 13 residues. Partial CDR3 DNA: TGTGCCAGCAGCCAAGATGCAAACTCCGACTACACC. The encoded protein is CASSQDANSDYT. The full CDR3 protein reads CASSQDANSDYTF.

Worth noting for this clone: Relative to the germline gene, one junction end is altered; a read error may explain this. Gene and germline names: mouse. The CDR3 extends 1 residue past the end of the read, so its final part is completed from the germline J gene. V usage is TRBV13-2 and J usage is TRBJ2-7, with TRBD2 as a possible D gene (6 bases). The germline gives CDR1 NNHNN, CDR2 SYGAGS (reference sequence). The CDR3 length is 17 residues. The DNA read from the CDR3 is TGTGCCAGCAGTGATTCCCTCCACTGGGAAAGCTCCTATGAACAGTAC. It encodes CASSDSLHWESSYEQY. The entire CDR3 is CASSDSLHWESSYEQYF.

Points on this clone: All gene names here are mouse names. The read gets to within 1 residue of the CDR3 end, and the germline J gene fills in the rest. The rearrangement links TRBV13-2 to TRBJ2-7; 13 nucleotides match TRBD2. The CDR3 spans 12 residues. The V gene's germline CDR1 is NNHNN and CDR2 SYGAGS (reference sequence). V was clipped by 5 bases and J by 7 bases; unmatched bases: 0. The DNA read from the CDR3 is TGTGCCAGCGGGGGACTGGGGGGGGAACAGTAC. Its translation is CASGGLGGEQY. The whole CDR3 protein is CASGGLGGEQYF.

Worth noting for this clone: Each gene name is a mouse one. The read halts 1 residue ahead of the CDR3 end, with the missing end drawn from the germline J gene. The genes are TRBV29 and TRBJ2-4; the match to TRBD2 covers 10 bases. This CDR3 spans 13 amino acids. Trimming took 7 bases from V and 6 from J; bases not matched to a gene: 4. Germline CDR1 and CDR2: MSHET and SYDVDS. CDR3 sequence reads: CASTGGAWNTLYF. The CDR3 bases that were read are TGTGCTAGCACTGGGGGGGCGTGGAACACCTTGTAC.

About this clone itself: The gene names given are mouse names. Incomplete CDR3 DNA: TGTGCCAGCAGCCACGACTGGGGCCAAGACACCCAGTAC. Its translation: CASSHDWGQDTQY. The CDR3 in full is CASSHDWGQDTQYF. V usage is TRBV2 and J usage is TRBJ2-5; 8 bases match TRBD2. The CDR3 is cut off 1 residue early in the read; its end comes from the germline J gene. Germline CDR1 is LGHNA and CDR2 is YSYQKL. Trimming cost V 3 bases and J 2 bases; bases outside gene matches: 1. CDR3 length: 14 amino acids.

On this clone: The listed genes are named as in mouse. The missing CDR3 end, 1 residue past where the read stops, is filled in from the germline J gene. The chain uses TRBV20 and TRBJ2-1, with 7 bases matching TRBD1. CDR1 and CDR2 (germline): GFQATS, STVNSAI. Germline trimming cut 0 bases from V and 5 bases from J; bases unmatched to any gene: 1. This CDR3 has 13 amino acids. The CDR3 sequence is CGARETGNAEQFF. The covered CDR3 bases are TGTGGTGCTAGGGAGACAGGGAATGCTGAGCAGTTC.

Regarding this clone: The junction and the germline gene differ at one end; a read error may be behind it. The listed genes are named as in mouse. The read is 1 residue too short to cover the CDR3 end, so that end is filled in from the germline J gene. This chain uses TRBV13-3 with TRBJ1-3; possibly TRBD1 for D (5 bases). Germline CDR1 is NNHDY and CDR2 is SYVADS. The length of the CDR3 is 12 residues. The CDR3 spells CASGDGGFTLYF. The sequenced CDR3 bases are TGTGCCAGCGGTGATGGGGGTTTTACGCTCTAT.

A word on this clone: The listed genes are named as in mouse. The CDR3 here is CAWRRDFSQNTLYF. The sequenced CDR3 bases are TGTGCCTGGAGACGGGACTTTAGTCAAAACACCTTGTAC. This chain links TRBV31 with TRBJ2-4; perhaps TRBD2 as D (6 bases). With the read ending 1 residue before the CDR3 end, the germline J gene is used to fill in that end. Germline values: CDR1 GKSSPN, CDR2 SITVG. Trimming took 3 bases from V and 0 from J, leaving 10 bases between them. The CDR3 has 14 residues. The whole variable domain, remainder taken from reference TRBV31 and TRBJ2-4, is AQTIHQWPVAEIKAVGSPLSLGCTIKGKSSPNLYWYWQATGGTLQQLFYSITVGQVESVVQLNLSASRPKDDQFILSTEKLLLSHSGFYLCAWRRDFSQNTLYFGAGTRLSVL.

As for this clone: Mouse names are used for the genes. The sequence runs out 1 residue before the end of the CDR3; the remainder is reconstructed from the germline J gene. The chain uses TRBV17 and TRBJ2-4, with D possibly TRBD2 on 5 matching bases. The CDR3 is 12 residues long. The V and J ends lost 2 bases and 5 bases respectively, with 5 bases between them. The germline gives CDR1 MNHDT, CDR2 YYDKIL. The CDR3 bases that were read are TGTGCTAGCAGTAGACTGGGAAACACCTTGTAC. Translation: CASSRLGNTLY. The entire CDR3 sequence reads CASSRLGNTLYF.

About this clone itself: Gene names are the mouse ones. The CDR3 end lies 1 residue beyond the end of the read and is filled in from the germline J gene. The chain is built from TRBV13-3 and TRBJ2-7; 11 bases align to TRBD2. This CDR3 region has 15 residues. Germline values: CDR1 NNHDY, CDR2 SYVADS. Trimming took 1 base from V and 6 from J; bases not matched to a gene: 6. Incomplete CDR3 DNA: TGTGCCAGCAGTGATCTAACTGGGGGGGCGCGTGAACAGTAC. This translates into CASSDLTGGAREQY. Given in full, the CDR3 is CASSDLTGGAREQYF.